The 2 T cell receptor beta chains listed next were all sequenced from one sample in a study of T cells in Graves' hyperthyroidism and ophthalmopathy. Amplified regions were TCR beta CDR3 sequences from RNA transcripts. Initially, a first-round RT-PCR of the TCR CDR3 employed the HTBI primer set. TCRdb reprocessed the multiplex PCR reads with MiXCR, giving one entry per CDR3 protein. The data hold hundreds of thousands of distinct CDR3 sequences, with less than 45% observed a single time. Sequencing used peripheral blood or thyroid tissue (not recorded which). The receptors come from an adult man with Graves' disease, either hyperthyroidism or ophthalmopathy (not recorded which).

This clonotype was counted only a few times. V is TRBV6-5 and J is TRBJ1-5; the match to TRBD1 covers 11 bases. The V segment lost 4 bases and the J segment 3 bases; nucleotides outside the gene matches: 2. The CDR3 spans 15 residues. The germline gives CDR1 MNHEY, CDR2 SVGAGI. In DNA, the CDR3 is TGTGCCAGCAGTTGGACAGGGGGCTACAATCAGCCCCAGCATTTT. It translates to CASSWTGGYNQPQHF.

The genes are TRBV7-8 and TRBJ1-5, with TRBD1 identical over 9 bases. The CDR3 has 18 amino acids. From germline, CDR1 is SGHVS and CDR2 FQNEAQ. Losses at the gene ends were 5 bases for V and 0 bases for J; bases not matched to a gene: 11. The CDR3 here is CASSLGTGTAYSNQPQHF. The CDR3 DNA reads TGTGCCAGCAGCCTTGGGACAGGGACTGCCTATAGCAATCAGCCCCAGCATTTT. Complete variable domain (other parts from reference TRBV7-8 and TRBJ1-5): GAGVSQSPRYKVAKRGQDVALRCDPISGHVSLFWYQQALGQGPEFLTYFQNEAQLDKSGLPSDRFFAERPEGSVSTLKIQRTQQEDSAVYLCASSLGTGTAYSNQPQHFGDGTRLSIL.